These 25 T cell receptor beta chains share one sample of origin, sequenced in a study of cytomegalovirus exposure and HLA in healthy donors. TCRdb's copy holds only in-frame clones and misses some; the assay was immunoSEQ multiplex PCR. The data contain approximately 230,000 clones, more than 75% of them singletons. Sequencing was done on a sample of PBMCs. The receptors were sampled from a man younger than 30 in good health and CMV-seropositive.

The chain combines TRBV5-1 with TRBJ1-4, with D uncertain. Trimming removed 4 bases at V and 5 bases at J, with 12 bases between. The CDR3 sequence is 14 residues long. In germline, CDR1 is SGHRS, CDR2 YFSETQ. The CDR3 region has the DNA TGCGCCAGCAGCCCCGACACCCGGAATGAAAAACTGTTTTTT. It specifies CASSPDTRNEKLFF.

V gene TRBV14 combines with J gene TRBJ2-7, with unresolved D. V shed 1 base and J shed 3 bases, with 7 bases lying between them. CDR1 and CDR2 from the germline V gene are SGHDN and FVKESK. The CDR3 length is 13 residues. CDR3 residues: CASSQGLGYEQYF. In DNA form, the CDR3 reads TGTGCCAGCAGCCAAGGGTTAGGCTACGAGCAGTACTTC.

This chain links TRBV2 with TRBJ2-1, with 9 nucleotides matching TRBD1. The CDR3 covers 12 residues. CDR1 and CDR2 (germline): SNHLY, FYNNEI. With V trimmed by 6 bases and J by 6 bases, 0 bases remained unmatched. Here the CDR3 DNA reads TGTGCCAGCAGGGACAGGGGCAATGAGCAGTTCTTC. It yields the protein CASRDRGNEQFF.

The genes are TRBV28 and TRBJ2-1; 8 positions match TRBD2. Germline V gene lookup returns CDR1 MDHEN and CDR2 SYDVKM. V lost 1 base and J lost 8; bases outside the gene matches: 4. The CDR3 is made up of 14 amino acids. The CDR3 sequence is CASSLFGRADEQFF. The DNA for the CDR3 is TGTGCCAGCAGTTTATTCGGGAGGGCCGATGAGCAGTTCTTC.

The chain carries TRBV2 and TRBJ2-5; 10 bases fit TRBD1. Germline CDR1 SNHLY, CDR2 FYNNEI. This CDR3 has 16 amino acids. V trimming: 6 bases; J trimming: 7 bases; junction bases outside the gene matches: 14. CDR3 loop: CASSHRQGASVGTQYF. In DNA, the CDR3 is TGTGCCAGCAGCCACCGACAGGGGGCTTCTGTTGGGACCCAGTACTTC.

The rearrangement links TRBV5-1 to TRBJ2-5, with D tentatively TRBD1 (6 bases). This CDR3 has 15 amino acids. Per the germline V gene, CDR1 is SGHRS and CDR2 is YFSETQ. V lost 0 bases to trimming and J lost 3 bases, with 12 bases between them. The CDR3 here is CASSLGPAGEETQYF. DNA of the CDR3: TGCGCCAGCAGCTTGGGCCCTGCAGGGGAAGAGACCCAGTACTTC.

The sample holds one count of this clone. The CDR3 DNA is TGTGCCACCAGCAGACTAGCGGGAGCACCCTACAATGAGCAGTTCTTC. Translating it yields CATSRLAGAPYNEQFF. The chain recombines TRBV15 with TRBJ2-1, with TRBD2 matching 10 bases. The CDR3 sequence is 16 residues long. Germline loops: CDR1 LNHNV, CDR2 YYDKDF (reference sequence). The ends lost 2 bases at V and 2 bases at J; junction bases unmatched: 3.

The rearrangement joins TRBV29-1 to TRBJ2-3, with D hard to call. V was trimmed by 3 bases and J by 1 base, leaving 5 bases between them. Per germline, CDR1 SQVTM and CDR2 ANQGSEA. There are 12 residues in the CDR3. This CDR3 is CSVDPGTDTQYF. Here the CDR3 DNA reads TGCAGCGTTGACCCAGGCACAGATACGCAGTATTTT.

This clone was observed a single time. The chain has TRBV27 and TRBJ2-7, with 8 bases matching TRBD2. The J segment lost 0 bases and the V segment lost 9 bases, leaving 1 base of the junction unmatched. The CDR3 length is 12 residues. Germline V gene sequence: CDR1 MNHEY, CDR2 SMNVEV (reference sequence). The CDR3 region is CARSGSSYEQYF. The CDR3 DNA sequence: TGTGCCAGGAGCGGGAGCTCCTACGAGCAGTACTTC.

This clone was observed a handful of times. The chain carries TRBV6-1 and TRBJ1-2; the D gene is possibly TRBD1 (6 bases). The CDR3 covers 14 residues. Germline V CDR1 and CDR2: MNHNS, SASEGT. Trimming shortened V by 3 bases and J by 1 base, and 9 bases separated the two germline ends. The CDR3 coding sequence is TGTGCCAGCAGTGAGTGGACAGTTAACTATGGCTACACCTTC. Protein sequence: CASSEWTVNYGYTF.

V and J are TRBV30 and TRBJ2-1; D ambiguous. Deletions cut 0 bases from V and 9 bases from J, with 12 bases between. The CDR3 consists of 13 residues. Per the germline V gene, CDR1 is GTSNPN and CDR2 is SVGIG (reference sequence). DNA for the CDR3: TGTGCCTGGAGTGTCCCTGGTATCCCTGAGCAGTTCTTC. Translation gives CAWSVPGIPEQFF.

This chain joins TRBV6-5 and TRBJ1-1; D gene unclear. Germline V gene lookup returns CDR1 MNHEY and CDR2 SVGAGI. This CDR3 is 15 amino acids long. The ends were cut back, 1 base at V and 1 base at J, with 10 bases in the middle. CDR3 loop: CASSYFRVSNTEAFF. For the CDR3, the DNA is TGTGCCAGCAGTTACTTTAGGGTCTCGAACACTGAAGCTTTCTTT.

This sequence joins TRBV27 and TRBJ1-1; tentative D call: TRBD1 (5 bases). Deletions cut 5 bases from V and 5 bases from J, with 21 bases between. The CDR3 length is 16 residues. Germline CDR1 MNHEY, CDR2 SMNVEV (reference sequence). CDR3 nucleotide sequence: TGTGCCAGCAGTAGACGGGACCGAACATTTGGGACTGAAGCTTTCTTT. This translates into CASSRRDRTFGTEAFF.

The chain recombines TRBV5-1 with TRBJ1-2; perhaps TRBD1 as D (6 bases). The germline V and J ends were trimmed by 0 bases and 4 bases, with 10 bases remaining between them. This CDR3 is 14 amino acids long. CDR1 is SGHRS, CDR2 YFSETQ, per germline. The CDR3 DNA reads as TGCGCCAGCAGCTTGGATGGAGGGGGCTATGGCTACACCTTC. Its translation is CASSLDGGGYGYTF.

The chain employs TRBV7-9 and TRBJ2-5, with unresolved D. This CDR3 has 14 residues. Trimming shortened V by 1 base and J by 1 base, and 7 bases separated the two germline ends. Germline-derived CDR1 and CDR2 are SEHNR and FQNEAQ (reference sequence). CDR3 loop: CASSLGPSQETQYF. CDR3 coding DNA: TGTGCCAGCAGCTTAGGTCCAAGCCAAGAGACCCAGTACTTC. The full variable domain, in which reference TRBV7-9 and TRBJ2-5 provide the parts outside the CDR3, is DTGVSQNPRHKITKRGQNVTFRCDPISEHNRLYWYRQTLGQGPEFLTYFQNEAQLEKSRLLSDRFSAERPKGSFSTLEIQRTEQGDSAMYLCASSLGPSQETQYFGPGTRLLVL.

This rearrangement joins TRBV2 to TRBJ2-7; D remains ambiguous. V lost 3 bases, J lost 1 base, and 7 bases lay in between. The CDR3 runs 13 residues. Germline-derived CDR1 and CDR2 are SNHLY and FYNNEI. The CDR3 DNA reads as TGTGCCAGCAGTGATACCAGGTCCTACGAGCAGTACTTC. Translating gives CASSDTRSYEQYF.

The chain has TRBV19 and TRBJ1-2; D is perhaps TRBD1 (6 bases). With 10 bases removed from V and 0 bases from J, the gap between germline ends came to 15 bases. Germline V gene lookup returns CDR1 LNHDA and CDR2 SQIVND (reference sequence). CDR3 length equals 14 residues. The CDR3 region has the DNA TGTGCCACTAAAAAGACAGGTTCTAACTATGGCTACACCTTC. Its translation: CATKKTGSNYGYTF.

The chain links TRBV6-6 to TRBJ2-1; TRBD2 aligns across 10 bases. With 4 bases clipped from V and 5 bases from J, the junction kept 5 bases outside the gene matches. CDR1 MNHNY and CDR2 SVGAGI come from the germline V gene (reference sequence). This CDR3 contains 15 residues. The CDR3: CASSSLAGAHNEQFF. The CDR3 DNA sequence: TGTGCCAGCAGTTCCCTAGCGGGAGCCCACAATGAGCAGTTCTTC.

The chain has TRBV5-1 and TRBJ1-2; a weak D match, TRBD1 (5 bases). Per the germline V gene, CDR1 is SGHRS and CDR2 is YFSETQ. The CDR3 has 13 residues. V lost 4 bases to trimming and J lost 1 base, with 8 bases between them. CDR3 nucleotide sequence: TGCGCCAGCAGCAGCGGGGGTAACTATGGCTACACCTTC. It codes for CASSSGGNYGYTF.

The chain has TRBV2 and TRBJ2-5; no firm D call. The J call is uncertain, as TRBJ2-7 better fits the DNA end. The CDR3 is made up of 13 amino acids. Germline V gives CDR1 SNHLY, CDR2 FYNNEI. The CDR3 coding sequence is TGTGCCAGCAGTGCAGGCGAGCCCTACGAGCAGTACTTC. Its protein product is CASSAGEPYEQYF.

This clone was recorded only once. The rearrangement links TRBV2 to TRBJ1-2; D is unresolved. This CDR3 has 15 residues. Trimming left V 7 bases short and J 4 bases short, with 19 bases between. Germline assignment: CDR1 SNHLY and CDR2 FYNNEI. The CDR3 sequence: CASTLEGGAAYGYTF. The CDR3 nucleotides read TGTGCCAGCACTCTGGAGGGAGGCGCGGCCTATGGCTACACCTTC.

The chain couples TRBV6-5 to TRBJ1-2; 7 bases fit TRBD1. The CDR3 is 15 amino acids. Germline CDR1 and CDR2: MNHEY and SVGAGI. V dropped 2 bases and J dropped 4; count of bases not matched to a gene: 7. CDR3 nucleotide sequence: TGTGCCAGCAGTTACCTCGATAGACAGGGCTATGGCTACACCTTC. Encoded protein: CASSYLDRQGYGYTF.

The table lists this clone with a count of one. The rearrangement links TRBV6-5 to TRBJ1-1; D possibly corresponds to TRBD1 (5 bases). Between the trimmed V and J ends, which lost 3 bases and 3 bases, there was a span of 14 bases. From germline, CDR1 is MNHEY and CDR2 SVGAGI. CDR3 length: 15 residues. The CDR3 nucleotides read TGTGCCAGCAGTTATTCCGGACTAGGGGACACTGAAGCTTTCTTT. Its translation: CASSYSGLGDTEAFF.

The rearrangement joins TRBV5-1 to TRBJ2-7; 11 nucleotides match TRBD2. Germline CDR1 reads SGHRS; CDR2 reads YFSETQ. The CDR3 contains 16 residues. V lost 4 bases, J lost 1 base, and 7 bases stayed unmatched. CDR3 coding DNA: TGCGCCAGCAGCCAGGGACTAGCGGACTCTTCCTACGAGCAGTACTTC. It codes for CASSQGLADSSYEQYF.

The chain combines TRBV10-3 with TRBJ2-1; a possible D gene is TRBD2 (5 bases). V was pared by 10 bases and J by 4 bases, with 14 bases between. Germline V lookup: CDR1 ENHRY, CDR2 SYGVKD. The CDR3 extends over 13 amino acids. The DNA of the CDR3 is TGTGCCACGAAGTTCCGGGATTACAATGAGCAGTTCTTC. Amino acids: CATKFRDYNEQFF.